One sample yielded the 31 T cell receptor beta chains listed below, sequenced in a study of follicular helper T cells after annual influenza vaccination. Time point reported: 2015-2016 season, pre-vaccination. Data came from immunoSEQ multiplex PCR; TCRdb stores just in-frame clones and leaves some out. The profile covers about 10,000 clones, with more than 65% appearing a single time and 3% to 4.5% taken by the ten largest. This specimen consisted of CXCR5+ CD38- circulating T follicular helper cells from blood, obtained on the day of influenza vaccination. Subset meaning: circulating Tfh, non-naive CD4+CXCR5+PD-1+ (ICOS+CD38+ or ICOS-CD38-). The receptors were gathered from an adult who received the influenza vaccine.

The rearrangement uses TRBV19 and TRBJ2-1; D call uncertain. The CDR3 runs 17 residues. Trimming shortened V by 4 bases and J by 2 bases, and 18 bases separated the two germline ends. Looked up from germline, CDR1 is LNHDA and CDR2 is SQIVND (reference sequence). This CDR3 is CASSTGVGALAYNEQFF. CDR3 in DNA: TGTGCCAGTAGTACCGGCGTCGGAGCCTTAGCCTACAATGAGCAGTTCTTC.

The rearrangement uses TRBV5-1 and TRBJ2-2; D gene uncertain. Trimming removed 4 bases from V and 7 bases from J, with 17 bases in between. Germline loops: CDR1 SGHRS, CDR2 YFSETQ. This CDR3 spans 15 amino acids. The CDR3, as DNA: TGCGCCAGCAGCCTAGGAGTAGAGCCCGTCGGGGAGCTGTTTTTT. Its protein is CASSLGVEPVGELFF.

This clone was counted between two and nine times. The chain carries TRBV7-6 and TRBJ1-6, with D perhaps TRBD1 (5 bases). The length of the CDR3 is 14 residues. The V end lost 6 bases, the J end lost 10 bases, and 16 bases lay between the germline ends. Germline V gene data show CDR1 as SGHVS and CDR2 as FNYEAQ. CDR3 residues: CASRADSPRSPLHF. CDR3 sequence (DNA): TGTGCCAGCAGGGCCGACAGCCCCAGGTCACCCCTCCACTTT.

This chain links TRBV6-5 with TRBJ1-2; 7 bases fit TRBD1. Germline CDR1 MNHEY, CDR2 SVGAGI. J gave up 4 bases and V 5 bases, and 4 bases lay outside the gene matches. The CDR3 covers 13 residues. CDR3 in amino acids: CASSGGTVYGYTF. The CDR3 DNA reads TGTGCCAGCAGTGGCGGGACAGTCTATGGCTACACCTTC.

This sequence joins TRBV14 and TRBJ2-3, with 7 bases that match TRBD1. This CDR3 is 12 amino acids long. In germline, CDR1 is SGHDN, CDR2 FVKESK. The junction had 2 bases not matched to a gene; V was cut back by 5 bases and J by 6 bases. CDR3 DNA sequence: TGTGCCAGCAGCAGCAGGGGGGATACGCAGTATTTT. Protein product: CASSSRGDTQYF.

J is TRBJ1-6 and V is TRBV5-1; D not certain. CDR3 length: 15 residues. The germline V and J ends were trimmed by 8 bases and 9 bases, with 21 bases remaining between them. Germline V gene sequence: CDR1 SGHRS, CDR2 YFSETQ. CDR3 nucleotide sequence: TGCGCCAGTCGACCTAGCCTCGCCGATCTTTCACCCCTCCACTTT. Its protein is CASRPSLADLSPLHF.

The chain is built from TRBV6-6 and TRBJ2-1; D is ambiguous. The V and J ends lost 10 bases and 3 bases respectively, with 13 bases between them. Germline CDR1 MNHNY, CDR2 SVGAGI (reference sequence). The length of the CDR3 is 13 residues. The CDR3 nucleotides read TGTGCCACCCGGTTTGGGGACTACAATGAGCAGTTCTTC. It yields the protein CATRFGDYNEQFF.

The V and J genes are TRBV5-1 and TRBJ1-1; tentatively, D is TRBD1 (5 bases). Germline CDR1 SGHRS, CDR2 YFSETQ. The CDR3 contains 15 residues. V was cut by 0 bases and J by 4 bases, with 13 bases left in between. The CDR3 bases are TGCGCCAGCAGCTTGGACGGGGGAAAGGGCACTGAAGCTTTCTTT. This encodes CASSLDGGKGTEAFF.

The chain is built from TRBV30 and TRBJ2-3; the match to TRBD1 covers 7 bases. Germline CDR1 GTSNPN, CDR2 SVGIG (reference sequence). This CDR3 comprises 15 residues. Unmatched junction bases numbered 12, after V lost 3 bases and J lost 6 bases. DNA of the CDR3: TGTGCCTGGAGCGCTGGGACAGACCTACGGGATACGCAGTATTTT. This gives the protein CAWSAGTDLRDTQYF.

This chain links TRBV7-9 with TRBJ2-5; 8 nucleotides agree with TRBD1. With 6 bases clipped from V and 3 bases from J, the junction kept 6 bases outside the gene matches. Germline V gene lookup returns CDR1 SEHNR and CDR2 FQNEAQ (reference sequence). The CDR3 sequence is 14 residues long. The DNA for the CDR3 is TGTGCCAGCAGGTCCGGACAGGGAGAAGAGACCCAGTACTTC. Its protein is CASRSGQGEETQYF.

For the CDR3, the DNA is TGCAGCGTTGTAGGCCAGACGGGGGTTACTGAAGCTTTCTTT. Encoded protein: CSVVGQTGVTEAFF. The chain carries TRBV29-1 and TRBJ1-1, with D possibly matching TRBD1 (5 bases). V lost 4 bases and J lost 5, with 17 bases in between. This CDR3 has 14 residues. Germline V gives CDR1 SQVTM, CDR2 ANQGSEA.

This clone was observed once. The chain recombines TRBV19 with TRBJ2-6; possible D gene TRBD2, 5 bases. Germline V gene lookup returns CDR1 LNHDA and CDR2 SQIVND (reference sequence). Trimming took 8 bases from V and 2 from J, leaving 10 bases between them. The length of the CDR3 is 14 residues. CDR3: CASERGAGANVLTF. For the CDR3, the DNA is TGTGCCAGTGAACGGGGTGCTGGGGCCAACGTCCTGACTTTC.

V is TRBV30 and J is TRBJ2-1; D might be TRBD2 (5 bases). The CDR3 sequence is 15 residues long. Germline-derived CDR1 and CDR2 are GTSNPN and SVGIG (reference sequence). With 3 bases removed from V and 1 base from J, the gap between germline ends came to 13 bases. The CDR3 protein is CAWSFAEASYNEQFF. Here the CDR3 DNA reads TGTGCCTGGAGCTTCGCGGAGGCTTCCTACAATGAGCAGTTCTTC.

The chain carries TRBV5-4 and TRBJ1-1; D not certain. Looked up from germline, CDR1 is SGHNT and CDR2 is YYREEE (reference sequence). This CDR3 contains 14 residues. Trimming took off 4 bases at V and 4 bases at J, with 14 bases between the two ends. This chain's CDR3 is CASSTRGSGTEAFF. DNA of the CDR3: TGTGCCAGCAGCACAAGAGGGAGTGGCACTGAAGCTTTCTTT.

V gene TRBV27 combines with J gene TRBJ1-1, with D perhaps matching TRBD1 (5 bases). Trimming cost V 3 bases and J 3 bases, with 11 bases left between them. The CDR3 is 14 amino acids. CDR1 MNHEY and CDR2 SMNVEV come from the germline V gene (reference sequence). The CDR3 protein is CASSFRAWDTEAFF. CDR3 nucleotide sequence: TGTGCCAGCAGTTTCAGGGCCTGGGACACTGAAGCTTTCTTT.

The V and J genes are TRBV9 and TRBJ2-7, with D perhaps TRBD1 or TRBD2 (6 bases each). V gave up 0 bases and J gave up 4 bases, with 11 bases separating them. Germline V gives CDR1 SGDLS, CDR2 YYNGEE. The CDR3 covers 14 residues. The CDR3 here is CASSVATGRYEQYF. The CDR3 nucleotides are TGTGCCAGCAGCGTAGCCACAGGGAGGTACGAGCAGTACTTC.

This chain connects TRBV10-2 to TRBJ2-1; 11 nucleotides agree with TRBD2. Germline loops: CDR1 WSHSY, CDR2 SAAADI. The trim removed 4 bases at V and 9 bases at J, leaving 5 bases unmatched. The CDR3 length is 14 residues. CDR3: CASSVTSGRGEQFF. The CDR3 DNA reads TGCGCCAGCAGTGTAACTAGCGGGAGAGGTGAGCAGTTCTTC.

As DNA, the CDR3 is TGCGCCAGCAGGGCCGGACTAGCGGGAGAAGTCGAGCAGTTCTTC. Protein: CASRAGLAGEVEQFF. The V and J genes are TRBV5-1 and TRBJ2-1; 13 bases map to TRBD2. The CDR3 runs 15 residues. V shed 5 bases and J 10 bases; nucleotides not matched to a gene: 9. CDR1 and CDR2 (germline): SGHRS, YFSETQ. The full variable domain, with the rest looked up from reference TRBV5-1 and TRBJ2-1, is KAGVTQTPRYLIKTRGQQVTLSCSPISGHRSVSWYQQTPGQGLQFLFEYFSETQRNKGNFPGRFSGRQFSNSRSEMNVSTLELGDSALYLCASRAGLAGEVEQFFGPGTRLTVL.

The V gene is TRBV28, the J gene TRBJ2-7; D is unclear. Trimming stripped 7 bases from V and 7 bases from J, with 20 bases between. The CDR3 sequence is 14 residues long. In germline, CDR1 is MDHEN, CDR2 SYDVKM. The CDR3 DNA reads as TGTGCCAGCACCACCTCCGCGCGGTTAGATGAGCAGTACTTC. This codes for CASTTSARLDEQYF. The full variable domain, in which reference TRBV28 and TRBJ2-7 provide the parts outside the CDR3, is DVKVTQSSRYLVKRTGEKVFLECVQDMDHENMFWYRQDPGLGLRLIYFSYDVKMKEKGDIPEGYSVSREKKERFSLILESASTNQTSMYLCASTTSARLDEQYFGPGTRLTVT.

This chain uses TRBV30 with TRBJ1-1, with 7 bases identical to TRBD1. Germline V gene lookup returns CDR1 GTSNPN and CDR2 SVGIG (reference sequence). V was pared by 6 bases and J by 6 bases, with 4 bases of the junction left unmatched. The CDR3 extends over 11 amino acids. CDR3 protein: CACRGASEAFF. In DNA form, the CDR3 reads TGTGCCTGCAGGGGGGCCTCTGAAGCTTTCTTT.

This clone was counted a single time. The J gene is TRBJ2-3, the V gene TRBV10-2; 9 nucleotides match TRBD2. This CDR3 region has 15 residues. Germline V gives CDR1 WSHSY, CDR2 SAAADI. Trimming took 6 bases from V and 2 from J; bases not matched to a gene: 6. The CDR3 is CASRLAGAVTDTQYF. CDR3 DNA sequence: TGCGCCAGCAGATTAGCGGGAGCGGTCACAGATACGCAGTATTTT.

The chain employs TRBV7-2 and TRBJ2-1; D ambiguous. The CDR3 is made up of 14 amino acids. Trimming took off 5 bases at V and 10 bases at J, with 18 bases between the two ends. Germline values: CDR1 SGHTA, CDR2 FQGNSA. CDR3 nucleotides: TGTGCCAGCAGCATAACGAATTATAGGTCGGAGCAGTTCTTC. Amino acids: CASSITNYRSEQFF.

The CDR3 sequence is CASSVASANTGELFF. In nucleotides, the CDR3 is TGTGCCAGCAGCGTAGCTTCCGCGAACACCGGGGAGCTGTTTTTT. The chain has TRBV9 and TRBJ2-2; D gene uncertain. The CDR3 is 15 amino acids. Germline V gives CDR1 SGDLS, CDR2 YYNGEE. V gave up 0 bases and J gave up 0 bases, with 6 bases separating them.

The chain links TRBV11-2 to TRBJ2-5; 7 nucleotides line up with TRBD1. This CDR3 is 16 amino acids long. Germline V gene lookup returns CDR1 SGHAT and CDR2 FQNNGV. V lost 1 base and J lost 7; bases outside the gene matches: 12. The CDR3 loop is CASSLAGQTISGTQYF. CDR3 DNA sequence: TGTGCCAGCAGCTTAGCGGGACAGACCATTTCCGGGACCCAGTACTTC. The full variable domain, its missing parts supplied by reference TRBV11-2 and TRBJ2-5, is EAGVAQSPRYKIIEKRQSVAFWCNPISGHATLYWYQQILGQGPKLLIQFQNNGVVDDSQLPKDRFSAERLKGVDSTLKIQPAKLEDSAVYLCASSLAGQTISGTQYFGPGTRLLVL.

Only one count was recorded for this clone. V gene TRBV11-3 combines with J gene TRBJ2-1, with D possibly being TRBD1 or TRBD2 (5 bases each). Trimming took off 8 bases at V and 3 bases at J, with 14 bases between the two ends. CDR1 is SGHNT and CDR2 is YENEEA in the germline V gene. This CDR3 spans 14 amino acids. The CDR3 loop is CASASGGSYNEQFF. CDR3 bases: TGTGCCAGCGCTAGTGGGGGAAGCTACAATGAGCAGTTCTTC. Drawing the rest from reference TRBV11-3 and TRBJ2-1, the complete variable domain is EAGVVQSPRYKIIEKKQPVAFWCNPISGHNTLYWYLQNLGQGPELLIRYENEEAVDDSQLPKDRFSAERLKGVDSTLKIQPAELGDSAVYLCASASGGSYNEQFFGPGTRLTVL.

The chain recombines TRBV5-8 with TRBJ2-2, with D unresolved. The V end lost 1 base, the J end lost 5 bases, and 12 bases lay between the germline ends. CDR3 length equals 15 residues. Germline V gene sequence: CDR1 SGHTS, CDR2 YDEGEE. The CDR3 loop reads CASSLQYLGTGELFF. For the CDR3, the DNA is TGTGCCAGCAGCTTGCAGTATCTGGGAACCGGGGAGCTGTTTTTT.

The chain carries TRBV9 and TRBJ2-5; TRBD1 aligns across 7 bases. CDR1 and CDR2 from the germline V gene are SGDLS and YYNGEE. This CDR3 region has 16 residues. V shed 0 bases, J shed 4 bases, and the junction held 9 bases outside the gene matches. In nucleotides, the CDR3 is TGTGCCAGCAGCGTAGGTGTCAGGGGGTCAGGAGAGACCCAGTACTTC. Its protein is CASSVGVRGSGETQYF. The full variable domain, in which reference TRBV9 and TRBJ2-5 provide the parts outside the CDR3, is DSGVTQTPKHLITATGQRVTLRCSPRSGDLSVYWYQQSLDQGLQFLIQYYNGEERAKGNILERFSAQQFPDLHSELNLSSLELGDSALYFCASSVGVRGSGETQYFGPGTRLLVL.

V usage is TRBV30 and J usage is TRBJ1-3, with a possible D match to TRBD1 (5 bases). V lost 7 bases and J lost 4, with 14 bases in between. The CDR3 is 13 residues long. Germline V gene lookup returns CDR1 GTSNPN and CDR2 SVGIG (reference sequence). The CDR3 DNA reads TGTGCCTACCTCCGGACACCCGGAAACACCATATATTTT. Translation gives CAYLRTPGNTIYF.

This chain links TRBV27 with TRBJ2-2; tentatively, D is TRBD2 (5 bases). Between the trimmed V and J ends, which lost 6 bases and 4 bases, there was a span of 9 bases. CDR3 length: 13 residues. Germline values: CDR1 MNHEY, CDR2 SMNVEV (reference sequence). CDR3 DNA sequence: TGTGCCAGCAGACCTAGCAGCACCGGGGAGCTGTTTTTT. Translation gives CASRPSSTGELFF.

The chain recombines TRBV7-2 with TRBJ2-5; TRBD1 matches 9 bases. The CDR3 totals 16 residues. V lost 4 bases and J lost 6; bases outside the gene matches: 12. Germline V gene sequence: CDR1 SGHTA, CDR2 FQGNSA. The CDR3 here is CASSSSPGTGFQTQYF. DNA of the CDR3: TGTGCCAGCAGCTCCAGTCCCGGGACAGGGTTCCAGACCCAGTACTTC.

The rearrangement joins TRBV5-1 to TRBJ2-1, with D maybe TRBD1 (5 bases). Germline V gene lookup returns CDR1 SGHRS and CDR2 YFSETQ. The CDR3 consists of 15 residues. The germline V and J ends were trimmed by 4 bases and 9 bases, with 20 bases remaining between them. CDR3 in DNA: TGCGCCAGCAGCACCCTCAACGGAGATCAGGGTGAGCAGTTCTTC. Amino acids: CASSTLNGDQGEQFF.